The 32 T cell receptor beta chains in this list originate from one sample, sequenced in a study of molecular identifiers for immune sequencing clone quantification. Via MiXCR, TCRdb re-called the PCR reads, giving one row per CDR3 protein. Of some 97,000 distinct CDR3 sequences in the sample, around 24% were seen once. Sequencing input: naive CD8+ T cells from blood, with Jurkat cell RNA spiked in. Subset meaning: FACS-sorted CD8+CD4-CCR7+CD45RA+ naive T cells. The receptors were sampled from a human donor in good health. Some libraries in this study had Jurkat cell RNA spiked in.

As to this clonotype: It may be a read error: a sequence one base away is much more abundant. V usage is TRBV7-6 and J usage is TRBJ2-5, with D perhaps TRBD2 (5 bases). Per the germline V gene, CDR1 is SGHVS and CDR2 is FNYEAQ. The CDR3 has 15 residues. The chain's CDR3 is CAGSLNPGTQETQYF. The CDR3 coding sequence is TGTGCCGGCAGCTTAAACCCGGGAACCCAAGAGACCCAGTACTTC.

The genes are TRBV4-3 and TRBJ1-5; 9 nucleotides match TRBD1. CDR3 size: 18 residues. J gave up 7 bases and V 0 bases, and 13 bases lay outside the gene matches. The V gene's germline CDR1 is LGHNA and CDR2 YSLEER. The CDR3: CASSQDFATGGGMQPQHF. In DNA form, the CDR3 reads TGCGCCAGCAGCCAAGATTTTGCGACAGGGGGTGGCATGCAGCCCCAGCATTTT.

Ten or more counts support this clonotype. The V gene is TRBV29-1, the J gene TRBJ2-2, with a tentative D call TRBD1 (6 bases). The CDR3 is 14 residues long. V lost 6 bases to trimming and J lost 4 bases, with 15 bases between them. CDR1 SQVTM and CDR2 ANQGSEA come from the germline V gene. DNA for the CDR3: TGCAGCGTCACCGAGGGCAGGGGCACCGGGGAGCTGTTTTTT. Protein product: CSVTEGRGTGELFF.

Remarks on this clonotype: This is likely a read error, given that the CDR3 carries no conserved phenylalanine or tryptophan at its end. The genes are TRBV6-2 or TRBV6-3 and TRBJ2-7; 10 bases are a match to TRBD1. Germline assignment: CDR1 MNHEY and CDR2 SVGEGT. This CDR3 is 19 amino acids long. Trimming at V came to 4 bases and at J to 1 base, leaving 16 bases not matched to a gene. The CDR3 reads CASSSLMTPRTGGSYEQYL. In DNA, the CDR3 is TGTGCCAGCAGTTCCCTGATGACCCCGCGGACAGGGGGATCCTACGAGCAGTACCTC.

This clonotype has a count of ten or more. The CDR3 sequence: CASSSLGDEQFF. The CDR3 DNA is TGTGCCAGCAGCTCCCTGGGCGATGAGCAGTTCTTC. The J gene is TRBJ2-1, the V gene TRBV7-9, with D uncertain. Germline lookup yields CDR1 SEHNR and CDR2 FQNEAQ (reference sequence). The ends were cut back, 4 bases at V and 8 bases at J, with 9 bases in the middle. This CDR3 comprises 12 residues.

Ten or more counts support this clonotype. The gene calls are TRBV5-1 and TRBJ2-7, with D perhaps matching TRBD1 (5 bases). V gave up 0 bases and J gave up 7 bases, with 5 bases separating them. Germline V gene sequence: CDR1 SGHRS, CDR2 YFSETQ. The CDR3 runs to 11 residues. This chain's CDR3 is CASSLEGEQYF. The CDR3 DNA reads as TGCGCCAGCAGCTTGGAGGGGGAGCAGTACTTC.

For the CDR3, the DNA is TGTGCCAGCAGTTTAGGCTCCGGGGAGCTGGACGAGCAGTACTTC. This codes for CASSLGSGELDEQYF. The chain carries TRBV27 and TRBJ2-7; the D gene is possibly TRBD2 (5 bases). Deletions cut 2 bases from V and 5 bases from J, with 16 bases between. There are 15 residues in the CDR3. Germline values: CDR1 MNHEY, CDR2 SMNVEV (reference sequence).

This chain uses TRBV6-1 with TRBJ2-7, with 9 bases matching TRBD2. Trimming cost V 8 bases and J 4 bases; bases outside gene matches: 6. Germline V lookup: CDR1 MNHNS, CDR2 SASEGT. This CDR3 contains 13 residues. The CDR3 region is CASSIAGAYEQYF. Written as DNA, the CDR3 is TGTGCCAGCTCGATAGCGGGAGCTTACGAGCAGTACTTC.

With respect to this clonotype: This may come from a read error, since a much larger clone is one base off. This chain connects TRBV29-1 to TRBJ2-1, with unresolved D. The length of the CDR3 is 12 residues. Per the germline V gene, CDR1 is SQVTM and CDR2 is ANQGSEA. CDR3 residues: CSVVGLGNAQFF. The CDR3 DNA sequence: TGCAGCGTTGTAGGGTTGGGCAATGCGCAGTTCTTC.

The chain recombines TRBV9 with TRBJ2-7; D possibly matches TRBD1 or TRBD2 (5 bases each). CDR3 size: 17 residues. Germline CDR1 is SGDLS and CDR2 is YYNGEE. V lost 3 bases to trimming and J lost 2 bases, with 21 bases between them. DNA of the CDR3: TGTGCCAGCAGCGCGACACCTGGGGACGACAGTCCCTACGAGCAGTACTTC. Residues: CASSATPGDDSPYEQYF.

The genes are TRBV9 and TRBJ2-1, with unresolved D. The CDR3 extends over 13 amino acids. The germline V and J ends were trimmed by 0 bases and 10 bases, with 11 bases remaining between them. The germline CDR1 and CDR2 sequences are SGDLS and YYNGEE. Here the CDR3 reads CASSVATREEQFF. CDR3 DNA: TGTGCCAGCAGCGTAGCCACCAGAGAAGAGCAGTTCTTC.

This chain joins TRBV9 and TRBJ2-1, with TRBD2 matching 8 bases. With V trimmed by 3 bases and J by 5 bases, 16 bases remained unmatched. The CDR3 is 18 residues long. Germline assignment: CDR1 SGDLS and CDR2 YYNGEE. CDR3 DNA sequence: TGTGCCAGCAGCGCACCGTTGAGAGCGGGAGAGAGACACAATGAGCAGTTCTTC. It encodes CASSAPLRAGERHNEQFF.

About this clonotype itself: This may arise from a read error, as a much more abundant clone is one base away. The genes are TRBV7-7 and TRBJ2-7; 12 bases agree with TRBD1. This CDR3 spans 15 amino acids. From germline, CDR1 is SSHAT and CDR2 FNYEAQ (reference sequence). The CDR3 DNA reads as TGTGCCGGCAGCTTAGGGACAGGGGGCAGCTACGAGCAGTACTTC. It yields the protein CAGSLGTGGSYEQYF.

There are many counts of this clonotype. This rearrangement joins TRBV5-6 to TRBJ1-1; the D is unclear. This CDR3 is 14 amino acids long. Germline CDR1 and CDR2: SGHDT and YYEEEE. Trimming took 2 bases from V and 0 from J, leaving 8 bases between them. CDR3 sequence reads: CASSFSGVNTEAFF. The CDR3, as DNA: TGTGCCAGCAGCTTCAGCGGTGTGAACACTGAAGCTTTCTTT.

Regarding this clonotype: Since a much larger clone is just one base distant, this may be a read error. The chain recombines TRBV29-1 with TRBJ2-3; 8 nucleotides match TRBD2. Germline CDR1 and CDR2: SQVTM and ANQGSEA. This CDR3 contains 13 residues. This CDR3 reads CSVTSGSTGTQYF. The CDR3 region has the DNA TGCAGCGTTACTAGCGGAAGCACAGGTACGCAGTATTTT.

This clonotype was found many times. The rearrangement links TRBV7-9 to TRBJ1-1; D perhaps matches TRBD1 (5 bases). Germline V gene lookup returns CDR1 SEHNR and CDR2 FQNEAQ (reference sequence). The CDR3 spans 14 residues. The germline V and J ends were trimmed by 5 bases and 3 bases, with 13 bases remaining between them. CDR3 bases: TGTGCCAGCAGCAAACTGACAGAGTACACTGAAGCTTTCTTT. Amino acids: CASSKLTEYTEAFF.

On this clonotype itself: The junction does not match germline at one end; this may be a read error. The V and J genes are TRBV14 and TRBJ2-1; D remains unclear. The germline CDR1 and CDR2 sequences are SGHDN and FVKESK. CDR3 length equals 11 residues. CDR3 amino acids: CASSQVGPGHF. The CDR3 nucleotides read TGTGCCAGCAGCCAAGTAGGTCCGGGCCACTTC.

Points on this clonotype: Just one base apart from a much larger clone, this may be a read error. This rearrangement joins TRBV4-1 to TRBJ1-1; no clear D. The CDR3 has 14 amino acids. The V end was cut by 8 bases, the J end by 0 bases, with 13 bases between. Germline lookup yields CDR1 MGHRA and CDR2 YSYEKL. Here the CDR3 reads CASCRKAMNTEAFF. In nucleotides, the CDR3 is TGCGCCAGCTGTAGGAAGGCAATGAACACTGAAGCTTTCTTT.

On this clonotype: Relative to the germline gene, one junction end is altered; a read error may explain this. The V and J genes are TRBV27 and TRBJ1-6; 8 bases are shared with TRBD1. This CDR3 has 13 residues. Germline CDR1 reads MNHEY; CDR2 reads SMNVEV (reference sequence). The CDR3 reads CASKDRANSPPHF. CDR3 in DNA: TGTGCCAGCAAGGACAGGGCTAATTCACCCCCCCACTTT.

At least ten counts were recorded for this clonotype. This chain joins TRBV7-6 and TRBJ2-3; D is undetermined. Trimming pared 1 base from V and 5 bases from J, leaving 10 bases between. The CDR3 spans 14 residues. In germline, CDR1 is SGHVS, CDR2 FNYEAQ. This CDR3 is CASSLGFPRDTQYF. Written as DNA, the CDR3 is TGTGCCAGCAGCTTAGGATTTCCTAGAGATACGCAGTATTTT.

This clonotype appeared once. This may arise from a read error, as a much more abundant clone is one base away. The rearrangement joins TRBV13 to TRBJ2-1; D remains unclear. Germline V gene lookup returns CDR1 PRHDT and CDR2 FYEKMQ (reference sequence). V was clipped by 4 bases and J by 0 bases, with 10 bases between them. The CDR3 contains 15 residues. The CDR3 spells CASSSRLISYNEQFF. CDR3 sequence (DNA): TGTGCCAGCAGCTCTCGACTGATCTCCTACAATGAGCAGTTCTTC.

Many counts were recorded for this clonotype. The genes are TRBV29-1 and TRBJ1-3; 10 positions match TRBD1. V lost 4 bases to trimming and J lost 4 bases; unmatched junction nucleotides: 7. Germline V gene sequence: CDR1 SQVTM, CDR2 ANQGSEA. The CDR3 runs 15 residues. CDR3 protein: CSVVGTGDAGNTIYF. For the CDR3, the DNA is TGCAGCGTTGTTGGGACAGGGGATGCAGGAAACACCATATATTTT.

This clonotype was found many times. The gene calls are TRBV10-3 and TRBJ2-7; D perhaps matches TRBD2 (5 bases). This CDR3 spans 12 amino acids. The ends were cut back, 8 bases at V and 6 bases at J, with 14 bases in the middle. Per the germline V gene, CDR1 is ENHRY and CDR2 is SYGVKD. CDR3 amino acids: CAISEGIGEQYF. In DNA form, the CDR3 reads TGTGCCATCTCCGAGGGAATCGGCGAGCAGTACTTC.

Concerning this clonotype: Germline and junction disagree at one end, which may indicate a read error. V usage is TRBV11-2 and J usage is TRBJ2-5, with TRBD2 as a possible D gene (6 bases). This CDR3 comprises 16 residues. Germline V gives CDR1 SGHAT, CDR2 FQNNGV. The CDR3 DNA follows: TGTGCCAGCAGCTTAGGGACTATCCCCCTCAAAGAGCCCCAGTACTTC. As protein: CASSLGTIPLKEPQYF. Drawing the rest from reference TRBV11-2 and TRBJ2-5, the complete variable domain is EAGVAQSPRYKIIEKRQSVAFWCNPISGHATLYWYQQILGQGPKLLIQFQNNGVVDDSQLPKDRFSAERLKGVDSTLKIQPAKLEDSAVYLCASSLGTIPLKEPQYFGPGTRLLVL.

This clonotype was detected ten times or more. The genes are TRBV6-2 or TRBV6-3 and TRBJ2-7; 9 nucleotides match TRBD2. J was trimmed by 5 bases and V by 4 bases; bases with no gene match: 6. This CDR3 region has 14 residues. Germline V lookup: CDR1 MNHEY, CDR2 SVGEGT. Written as DNA, the CDR3 is TGTGCCAGCAGTTCGCGGGGGGGCCTTGACGAGCAGTACTTC. This sequence encodes CASSSRGGLDEQYF.

To note about this clonotype: A much larger clone lies one base from this, so it may be a read error. The CDR3 reads CASSLGTGLSSGNSIYF. CDR3 coding DNA: TGTGCCAGCAGCCTCGGGACAGGCCTAAGCTCTGGAAACTCCATATATTTT. The rearrangement joins TRBV7-8 to TRBJ1-3; 8 positions match TRBD1. Per germline, CDR1 SGHVS and CDR2 FQNEAQ. This CDR3 has 17 residues.

This clonotype was observed at least ten times. The rearrangement joins TRBV20-1 to TRBJ2-5; 8 nucleotides agree with TRBD1. Germline V gene lookup returns CDR1 DFQATT and CDR2 SNEGSKA (reference sequence). V trimming: 6 bases; J trimming: 1 base; junction bases outside the gene matches: 13. This CDR3 spans 16 amino acids. For the CDR3, the DNA is TGCAGTGCAGGGGGATGGGACAGGAGTTCCCAAGAGACCCAGTACTTC. Protein sequence: CSAGGWDRSSQETQYF.

About this clonotype itself: One end of the junction does not line up with germline, which may come from a read error. The chain links TRBV4-3 to TRBJ1-1; tentative D call: TRBD1 (6 bases). Germline loops: CDR1 LGHNA, CDR2 YSLEER. The CDR3 extends over 16 amino acids. The DNA for the CDR3 is TGCGCCAGCAGCCAAGGTGTGGGGGACATGAACACTGAAGTTTTCTTT. Encoded protein: CASSQGVGDMNTEVFF.

This clonotype came up a few times. A much larger clone sits a single nucleotide away, making a read error possible. This chain links TRBV7-6 with TRBJ2-5, with a weak D call TRBD2 (6 bases). Germline V gene data show CDR1 as SGHVS and CDR2 as FNYEAQ. CDR3 length equals 13 residues. The CDR3: CATRETYQETRYF. The CDR3 DNA reads TGTGCCACCCGGGAGACGTACCAAGAGACCCGGTACTTC.

This clonotype was observed at least ten times. J is TRBJ2-7 and V is TRBV27; D unclear. The germline V gene encodes CDR1 MNHEY and CDR2 SMNVEV (reference sequence). With 2 bases removed from V and 4 bases from J, the gap between germline ends came to 9 bases. CDR3 size: 13 residues. The CDR3 nucleotides are TGTGCCAGCAGTTTAGGTGATCGGTACGAGCAGTACTTC. Amino acid sequence: CASSLGDRYEQYF.

In its sample, this clonotype was seen many times. The chain uses TRBV19 and TRBJ2-6, with 10 bases lining up with TRBD1. The CDR3 totals 17 residues. Unmatched junction bases numbered 6, after V lost 7 bases and J lost 0 bases. Per the germline V gene, CDR1 is LNHDA and CDR2 is SQIVND (reference sequence). The CDR3 protein is CASNPRDRGSGANVLTF. CDR3 DNA: TGTGCCAGTAACCCCCGGGACAGGGGCTCTGGGGCCAACGTCCTGACTTTC.

This clonotype was observed a few times. One base away lies a much larger clone, so this may be a sequencing read error. V is TRBV4-1 and J is TRBJ1-1; 8 bases are shared with TRBD1. The CDR3 runs to 14 residues. Germline CDR1 is MGHRA and CDR2 is YSYEKL. The DNA for the CDR3 is TGCGCCAGCAGCCCCACGTGGTTACAGGGGGAAGCTTCCTTT. Protein: CASSPTWLQGEASF.